These 7 T cell receptor beta chains came from one sample sequenced in a study of metastatic and nonmetastatic thyroid tumors. All patients reached thyroid surgery having received no treatment beforehand. TCRdb reanalyzed the PCR reads with MiXCR. Among fewer than 9,000 clones, over 25% were seen once, and the ten largest hold approximately 10%. The material sequenced was tumor tissue. These receptors were obtained from a female donor with papillary thyroid cancer or a benign thyroid nodule (not recorded which). Some clones in this sample may be carry-over from other donors' samples.

This sequence joins TRBV28 and TRBJ2-7, with a tentative D call TRBD1 (6 bases). The V gene lost 6 bases and the J gene lost 0 bases, with 9 bases spanning the gap. There are 13 residues in the CDR3. Germline loops: CDR1 MDHEN, CDR2 SYDVKM. This CDR3 is CASRLQGSYEQYF. CDR3 DNA: TGTGCCAGCAGGTTACAGGGCTCCTACGAGCAGTACTTC.

V and J are TRBV5-1 and TRBJ2-7; 7 bases line up with TRBD1. The CDR3 totals 15 residues. Trimming cost V 2 bases and J 6 bases; bases outside gene matches: 11. Germline CDR1 is SGHRS and CDR2 is YFSETQ. This CDR3 is CASSFLGTARGEQYF. The CDR3 DNA reads as TGCGCCAGCAGCTTTCTGGGGACAGCCAGGGGCGAGCAGTACTTC.

A remark on this clone: One end of the junction does not line up with germline, which may come from a read error. The gene calls are TRBV24-1 and TRBJ2-1; D is perhaps TRBD2 (6 bases). The CDR3 spans 17 residues. Germline V gene data show CDR1 as KGHDR and CDR2 as SFDVKD. Here the CDR3 reads CATSYPAGSGSYNEQVF. DNA of the CDR3: TGTGCCACCAGTTACCCAGCGGGCTCAGGGTCCTACAATGAGCAGGTCTTC.

This clone was observed a few times. V is TRBV7-8 and J is TRBJ1-2; 7 positions match TRBD1. The CDR3 is made up of 11 amino acids. J gave up 9 bases and V 4 bases, and 2 bases lay outside the gene matches. The germline gives CDR1 SGHVS, CDR2 FQNEAQ. CDR3 DNA sequence: TGTGCCAGCAGCTCGACAGGGCGCTACACCTTC. This translates into CASSSTGRYTF. The whole variable domain, remainder taken from reference TRBV7-8 and TRBJ1-2, is GAGVSQSPRYKVAKRGQDVALRCDPISGHVSLFWYQQALGQGPEFLTYFQNEAQLDKSGLPSDRFFAERPEGSVSTLKIQRTQQEDSAVYLCASSSTGRYTFGSGTRLTVV.

The sample holds many counts of this clone. V and J are TRBV5-6 and TRBJ2-3; 9 nucleotides line up with TRBD2. Losses at the gene ends were 4 bases for V and 6 bases for J; bases not matched to a gene: 12. The CDR3 spans 16 residues. Germline loops: CDR1 SGHDT, CDR2 YYEEEE. The DNA of the CDR3 is TGTGCCAGCAGCCCTGCGGGTAGCGGGAGAGTTGATACGCAGTATTTT. This codes for CASSPAGSGRVDTQYF.

This clone is deemed medium-sized. The gene calls are TRBV6-1 and TRBJ2-1; D might be TRBD2 (5 bases). V dropped 6 bases and J dropped 8 bases, with 11 bases sitting between them. CDR1 and CDR2 (germline): MNHNS, SASEGT. The CDR3 runs 12 residues. In DNA form, the CDR3 reads TGTGCCAGCAGGGGGAGTCCGGATGAGCAGTTCTTC. Protein: CASRGSPDEQFF.

This clone was detected a few times. Germline is not matched at one junction end, which may reflect a read error. The chain combines TRBV25-1 with TRBJ2-2; a possible D gene is TRBD2 (5 bases). CDR1 is MGHDK and CDR2 is SYGVNS in the germline V gene. CDR3 length equals 17 residues. The CDR3 DNA sequence: TGTGCCAGCAGTCCTCGCAGAGTGACTATGAACACCGTGGAGCTGTTTTTT. Protein product: CASSPRRVTMNTVELFF.